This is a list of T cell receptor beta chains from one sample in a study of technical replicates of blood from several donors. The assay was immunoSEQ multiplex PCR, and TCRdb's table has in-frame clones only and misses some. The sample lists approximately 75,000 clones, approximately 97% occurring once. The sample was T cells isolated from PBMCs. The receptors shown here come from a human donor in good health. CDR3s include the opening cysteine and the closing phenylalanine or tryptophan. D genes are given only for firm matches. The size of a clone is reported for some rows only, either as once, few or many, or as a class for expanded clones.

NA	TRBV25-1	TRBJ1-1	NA	CASSLGGLGEAFF	TGTGCCAGCTCCCTGGGGGGGCTCGGTGAAGCTTTCTTT
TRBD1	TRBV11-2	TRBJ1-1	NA	CASSLDWTGGTEAFF	TGTGCCAGCAGCTTAGATTGGACAGGGGGCACTGAAGCTTTCTTT
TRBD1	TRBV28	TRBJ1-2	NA	CASRNPTGGGYTF	TGTGCCAGCAGAAACCCGACAGGGGGCGGCTACACCTTC
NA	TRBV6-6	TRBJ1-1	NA	CASSTIRGLNTEAFF	TGTGCCAGCAGTACCATCAGGGGTCTTAACACTGAAGCTTTCTTT
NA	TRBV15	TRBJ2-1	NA	CATSKGDSKYNEQFF	TGTGCCACCAGCAAAGGGGACTCAAAATACAATGAGCAGTTCTTC
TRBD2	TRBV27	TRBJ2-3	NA	CASSLYSGIVADTQYF	TGTGCCAGCAGTTTATATAGCGGGATTGTCGCAGATACGCAGTATTTT
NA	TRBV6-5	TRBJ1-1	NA	CASSYYNQAEAFF	TGTGCCAGCAGTTACTATAATCAGGCTGAAGCTTTCTTT
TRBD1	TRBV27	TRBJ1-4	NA	CASSLYAGQVNEKLFF	TGTGCCAGCAGTTTATATGCGGGACAGGTGAATGAAAAACTGTTTTTT
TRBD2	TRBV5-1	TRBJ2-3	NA	CASSPKAGGGADTQYF	TGCGCCAGCAGCCCAAAAGCGGGAGGAGGAGCAGATACGCAGTATTTT
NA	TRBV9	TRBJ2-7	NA	CASSVGGGAFYEQYF	TGTGCCAGCAGCGTAGGGGGGGGCGCCTTCTACGAGCAGTACTTC
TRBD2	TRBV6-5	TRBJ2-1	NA	CASGRGYNEQFF	TGTGCCAGCGGGAGGGGCTACAATGAGCAGTTCTTC
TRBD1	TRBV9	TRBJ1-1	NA	CASSATGGNTEAFF	TGTGCCAGCAGCGCGACAGGGGGAAACACTGAAGCTTTCTTT
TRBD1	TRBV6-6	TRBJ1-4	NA	CASSDRGEKLFF	TGTGCCAGCAGTGACAGGGGTGAAAAACTGTTTTTT
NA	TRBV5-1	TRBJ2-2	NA	CASSLRGDTGELFF	TGCGCCAGCAGCCTCAGGGGTGACACCGGGGAGCTGTTTTTT
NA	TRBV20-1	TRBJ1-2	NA	CSAVRAGYTF	TGCAGTGCGGTCAGGGCTGGCTACACCTTC
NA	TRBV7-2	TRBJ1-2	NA	CASRDSWGYGYTF	TGTGCCAGCAGAGACAGTTGGGGCTATGGCTACACCTTC
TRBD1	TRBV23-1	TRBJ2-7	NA	CASSQFPGQGAIKDEQYF	TGCGCCAGCAGTCAATTCCCCGGGCAGGGGGCGATTAAGGACGAGCAGTACTTC
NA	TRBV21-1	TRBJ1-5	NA	CASPRRGPGQPQHF	TGTGCCAGCCCGAGGAGGGGTCCGGGTCAGCCCCAGCATTTT
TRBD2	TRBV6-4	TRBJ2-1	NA	CASSPTSGTGNEQFF	TGTGCCAGCAGTCCGACTAGCGGGACTGGCAATGAGCAGTTCTTC
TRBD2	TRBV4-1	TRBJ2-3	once	CASSLRTSGATDTQYF	TGCGCCAGCAGCCTTCGGACTAGCGGGGCCACAGATACGCAGTATTTT
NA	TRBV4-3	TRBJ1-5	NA	CASSQVLGRTSQPQHF	TGCGCCAGCAGCCAAGTCCTGGGGAGGACGAGTCAGCCCCAGCATTTT
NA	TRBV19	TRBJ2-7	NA	CASSISGFYEQYF	TGTGCCAGTAGTATATCGGGGTTCTACGAGCAGTACTTC
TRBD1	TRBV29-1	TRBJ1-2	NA	CSVVPGGVYGYTF	TGCAGCGTTGTTCCAGGGGGCGTCTATGGCTACACCTTC
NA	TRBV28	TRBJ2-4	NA	CASSSTTGSKNIQYF	TGTGCCAGCAGTTCGACGACAGGCTCCAAAAACATTCAGTACTTC
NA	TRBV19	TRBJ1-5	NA	CASSIERGLQHQPQHF	TGTGCCAGTAGTATAGAGAGGGGGTTGCAGCATCAGCCCCAGCATTTT
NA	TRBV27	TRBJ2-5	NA	CASSRPREETQYF	TGTGCCAGCAGCCGGCCCCGGGAAGAGACCCAGTACTTC
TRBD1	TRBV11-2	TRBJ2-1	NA	CASSSGTEDGNEQFF	TGTGCCAGCAGCTCCGGGACAGAAGATGGCAATGAGCAGTTCTTC
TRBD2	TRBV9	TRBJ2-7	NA	CASSPGGLVFEQYF	TGTGCCAGCAGCCCCGGGGGACTAGTATTCGAGCAGTACTTC
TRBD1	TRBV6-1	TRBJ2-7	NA	CASSEDREIYEQYF	TGTGCCAGCAGTGAGGACAGGGAAATCTACGAGCAGTACTTC
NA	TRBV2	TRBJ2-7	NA	CASRENHYEQYF	TGTGCCAGCAGAGAGAATCACTACGAGCAGTACTTC
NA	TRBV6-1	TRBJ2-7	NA	CASSESDRGYEQYF	TGTGCCAGCAGTGAATCGGACAGAGGCTACGAGCAGTACTTC
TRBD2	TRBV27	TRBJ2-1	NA	CASSMLAGYNNEQFF	TGTGCCAGCAGTATGCTAGCGGGATATAACAATGAGCAGTTCTTC
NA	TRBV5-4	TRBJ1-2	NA	CASSLAGNYGYTF	TGTGCCAGCAGCTTGGCAGGGAACTATGGCTACACCTTC
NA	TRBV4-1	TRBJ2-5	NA	CASSDTLETQYF	TGCGCCAGCAGCGACACTTTAGAGACCCAGTACTTC
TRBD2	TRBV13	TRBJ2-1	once	CASSLAGGEGEQFF	TGTGCCAGCAGCTTAGCGGGAGGTGAGGGCGAGCAGTTCTTC
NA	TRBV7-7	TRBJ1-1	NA	CASSAHIGTEAFF	TGTGCTAGCAGCGCGCATATCGGCACTGAAGCTTTCTTT
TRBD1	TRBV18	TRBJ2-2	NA	CASSLGQTTGELFF	TGTGCCAGCTCACTGGGACAGACCACCGGGGAGCTGTTTTTT
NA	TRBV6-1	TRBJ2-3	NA	CASSTPADTQYF	TGTGCCAGCAGTACACCTGCAGATACGCAGTATTTT
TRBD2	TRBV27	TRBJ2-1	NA	CASSLGASGPSYNEQFF	TGTGCCAGCAGTTTAGGGGCTAGCGGGCCTTCCTACAATGAGCAGTTCTTC
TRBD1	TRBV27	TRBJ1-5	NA	CASSSGQGLSQPQHF	TGTGCCAGCAGTTCGGGACAGGGGTTGAGTCAGCCCCAGCATTTT
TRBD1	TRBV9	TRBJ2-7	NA	CASSGGPGQGPWEQYF	TGTGCCAGCAGCGGGGGGCCGGGACAGGGGCCATGGGAGCAGTACTTC
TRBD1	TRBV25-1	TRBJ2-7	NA	CASRGQTYEQYF	TGTGCCAGCAGGGGACAGACCTACGAGCAGTACTTC
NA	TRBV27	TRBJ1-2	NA	CASSFALTGSGYTF	TGTGCCAGCAGTTTTGCCCTAACAGGGTCTGGCTACACCTTC
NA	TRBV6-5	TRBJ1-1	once	CAIHPAGVNTEAFF	TGTGCCATTCATCCGGCGGGGGTCAACACTGAAGCTTTCTTT
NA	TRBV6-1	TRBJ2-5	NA	CASSDGTGKETQYF	TGTGCCAGCAGTGACGGAACAGGGAAGGAGACCCAGTACTTC
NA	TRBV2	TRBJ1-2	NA	CASSEARVEMANYGYTF	TGTGCCAGCAGTGAAGCCCGGGTAGAGATGGCTAACTATGGCTACACCTTC
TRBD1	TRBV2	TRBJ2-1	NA	CAITPGTGVFEQFF	TGTGCCATTACTCCCGGGACAGGGGTCTTCGAGCAGTTCTTC
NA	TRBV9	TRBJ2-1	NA	CASSARLGGTDNEQFF	TGTGCCAGCAGCGCCCGCCTAGGGGGAACCGACAATGAGCAGTTCTTC
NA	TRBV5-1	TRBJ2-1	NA	CASNLLDNEQFF	TGCGCCAGCAATTTACTTGACAATGAGCAGTTCTTC
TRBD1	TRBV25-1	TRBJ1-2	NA	CASSENFFNRDRGHDYTF	TGTGCCAGCAGTGAAAATTTCTTTAACCGGGACAGGGGGCATGACTACACCTTC
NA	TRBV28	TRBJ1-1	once	CASSYLSMNTEAFF	TGTGCCAGCAGCTATCTTTCAATGAACACTGAAGCTTTCTTT
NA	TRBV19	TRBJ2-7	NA	CASSMGQTREQYF	TGTGCCAGTAGTATGGGCCAGACGCGTGAGCAGTACTTC
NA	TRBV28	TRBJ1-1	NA	CATRPGLSNTEAFF	TGTGCCACCCGGCCGGGTCTGTCGAACACTGAAGCTTTCTTT
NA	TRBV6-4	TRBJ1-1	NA	CASRSSGNTEAFF	TGTGCCAGCAGATCTAGTGGGAACACTGAAGCTTTCTTT
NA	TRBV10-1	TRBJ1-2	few	CASSPLGYTF	TGCGCCAGCAGTCCGTTAGGCTACACCTTC
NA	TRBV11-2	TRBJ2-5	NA	CASRPFWGEETQYF	TGTGCCAGCAGGCCCTTCTGGGGAGAAGAGACCCAGTACTTC